This TCR beta chain was sequenced during a study of CD8 T cells in ankylosing spondylitis. General study points: Disease-linked clones had a CD8+ phenotype and relatively low frequency in peripheral blood. Clones linked to disease were reported to show significant enrichment in matched ankylosing spondylitis synovial fluid. Ankylosing spondylitis blood appeared to be characterized by a TCR beta motif of under 10 highly homologous variants. Prior work had noted some motif variants in reactive arthritis blood and synovial fluid.

Trimming took 6 bases from V and 1 from J, leaving 15 bases between them. CDR3 size: 15 residues. Per the germline V gene, CDR1 is ENHRY and CDR2 is SYGVKD. This clonotype came up many times. Antigen: not known. A quantitative 5'-RACE method, one with molecular barcodes, was used to make TCR beta libraries. TCRdb used MiXCR to reprocess the 5' RACE reads, holding one entry per CDR3 protein. Among around 770,000 distinct CDR3 sequences, 10% to 15% were seen once, and the ten largest hold approximately 0.46%. The rearrangement joins TRBV10-3 to TRBJ1-1; D ambiguous. The receptor was derived from a male donor with ankylosing spondylitis. Specimen: blood, either unsorted or a sorted T cell fraction (not recorded which). The CDR3 is CAIRSPGRGNTEAFF. The CDR3 DNA is TGTGCCATCAGAAGCCCGGGCCGGGGGAACACTGAAGCTTTCTTT.